Below, one T cell receptor (beta chain) is given with its context. Its binding antigen is unknown. Per-base qualities were not stored, and no clone one base away is much larger. The germline V gene (reference sequence) yields GTSNPN for CDR1 and SVGIG for CDR2. The CDR3 contains 14 residues, cysteine and phenylalanine counted. Just the 42-base CDR3 DNA is kept, in frame starting at base 1. Unmatched junction bases come to 6, with V trimmed by 5 bases and J by 3 bases. Libraries were constructed by the immunoSEQ multiplex PCR assay. Regarding the original processing steps: During preprocessing, nonproductive sequences were removed, along with CDR3s that did not begin with C, did not end with F or W, or were shorter than 7 amino acids. The MANAFEST web app was used to call antigen-specific clonotypes on the basis of expansion compared with the reference and with other culture wells. A clone was considered positive if the clone showed significant expansion compared with the reference culture in 2 of 3 replicate wells at an FDR below 0.05. For a clone to be considered positive, significant expansion relative to all other tandem wells and an odds ratio above 5 were also required. After three terminal residues were trimmed from each end, CDR3 homology was quantified as pairwise Levenshtein distance using the stringdist R package. TCRdb mirrors the immuneACCESS table, restricted to in-frame sequences. Some clones are absent from its copies; in checked studies, under half trace to an unresolved V gene, and the reason for the others is unknown. V, J and clone size are taken as reported in that table, and D and trimming were inferred from the DNA itself. Across this sample there are about 16,000 clones, with about 80% seen only once. Around 8.9% of the sample rests with the top ten.

The data belong to a study of CD4 T cells in relation to SARS-CoV-2 and coronaviruses (dated by TCRdb to about 2021). Broadly, across the study: In the ViraFEST assay, PBMCs were grown with antigen for approximately 9 days, and TCR beta CDR3s were then sequenced to identify antigen-specific clonal expansions. An HIV-1 Nef peptide pool or a no-peptide culture served as the negative reference condition. For other donors in the study, expansion assays were sequenced with a different, Illumina-based TCR-beta assay. HLA restriction was mapped for shared crossreactive spike epitopes using patient-derived lymphoblastoid cell lines. Memory CD4+ T cell crossreactivity between SARS-CoV-2 and common cold coronavirus spike proteins was assessed at the TCR clonotype level in the study. The Adaptive Biotechnologies TCR-sequencing kit was used for samples from a few pre-COVID donors and for the naive versus memory experiments, whereas the other data were Illumina-based.

What the study reported, not specific to this receptor: Memory CD4+ clonotypes crossrecognizing SARS-CoV-2 and at least one common cold coronavirus spike were found in roughly 59% of donors. Small numbers of patients and of tested TCRs were a limitation of the study. Significantly weaker SARS-CoV-2-driven expansion was shown by crossreactive clones than by monoreactive clones, consistent with antigenic imprinting. No donor contributed both pre-pandemic and post-infection samples, which limited tracing the source of pre-existing responses. Crossreactivity analysis centred on spike protein, so crossreactivity against other viral proteins was not assessed.

CD4+ T cells from unexposed donors were collected before the COVID-19 pandemic (2011-2018). After about 9 days of culture, CD4+ T cells were isolated with the EasySep CD4+ T cell isolation kit. As cell number allowed, CD4+ T cells from unexposed donors were tested for reactivity to SARS-CoV-2 S and N and to four common cold coronavirus spike pools. Each well received 1.5 million to 2.5 million PBMCs, cultured in IMDM supplemented with approximately 4.5% human AB serum and about 10 IU/ml IL-2. Half of the culture medium was replaced with fresh IL-2-containing medium on days 3 and 7. In general, every peptide culture condition was set up in three replicate wells. The leukapheresis product used for the unexposed donors was purchased from a commercial source. PBMCs were isolated from leukapheresis product or whole blood by Ficoll-Paque PLUS gradient centrifugation. PBMCs were either cryopreserved at -140°C or used fresh in the expansion assay. The QIAamp Micro DNA Kit was used to extract genomic DNA from the CD4+ T cells.

The chain was built from TRBV30 and TRBJ2-7; TRBD2 agrees with 11 junctional bases. Sequenced: CD4+ T cells from PBMCs, cultured in vitro. The receptor's source is a human donor in good health. The encoded CDR3 is CAWGGTSGYYEQYF. The DNA sequence reads TGTGCCTGGGGCGGGACTAGCGGTTACTACGAGCAGTACTTC. The CDR3, completed at both ends by the reference TRBV30 and TRBJ2-7 genes, gives the full variable domain SQTIHQWPATLVQPVGSPLSLECTVEGTSNPNLYWYRQAAGRGLQLLFYSVGIGQISSEVPQNLSASRPQDRQFILSSKKLLLSDSGFYLCAWGGTSGYYEQYFGPGTRLTVT.